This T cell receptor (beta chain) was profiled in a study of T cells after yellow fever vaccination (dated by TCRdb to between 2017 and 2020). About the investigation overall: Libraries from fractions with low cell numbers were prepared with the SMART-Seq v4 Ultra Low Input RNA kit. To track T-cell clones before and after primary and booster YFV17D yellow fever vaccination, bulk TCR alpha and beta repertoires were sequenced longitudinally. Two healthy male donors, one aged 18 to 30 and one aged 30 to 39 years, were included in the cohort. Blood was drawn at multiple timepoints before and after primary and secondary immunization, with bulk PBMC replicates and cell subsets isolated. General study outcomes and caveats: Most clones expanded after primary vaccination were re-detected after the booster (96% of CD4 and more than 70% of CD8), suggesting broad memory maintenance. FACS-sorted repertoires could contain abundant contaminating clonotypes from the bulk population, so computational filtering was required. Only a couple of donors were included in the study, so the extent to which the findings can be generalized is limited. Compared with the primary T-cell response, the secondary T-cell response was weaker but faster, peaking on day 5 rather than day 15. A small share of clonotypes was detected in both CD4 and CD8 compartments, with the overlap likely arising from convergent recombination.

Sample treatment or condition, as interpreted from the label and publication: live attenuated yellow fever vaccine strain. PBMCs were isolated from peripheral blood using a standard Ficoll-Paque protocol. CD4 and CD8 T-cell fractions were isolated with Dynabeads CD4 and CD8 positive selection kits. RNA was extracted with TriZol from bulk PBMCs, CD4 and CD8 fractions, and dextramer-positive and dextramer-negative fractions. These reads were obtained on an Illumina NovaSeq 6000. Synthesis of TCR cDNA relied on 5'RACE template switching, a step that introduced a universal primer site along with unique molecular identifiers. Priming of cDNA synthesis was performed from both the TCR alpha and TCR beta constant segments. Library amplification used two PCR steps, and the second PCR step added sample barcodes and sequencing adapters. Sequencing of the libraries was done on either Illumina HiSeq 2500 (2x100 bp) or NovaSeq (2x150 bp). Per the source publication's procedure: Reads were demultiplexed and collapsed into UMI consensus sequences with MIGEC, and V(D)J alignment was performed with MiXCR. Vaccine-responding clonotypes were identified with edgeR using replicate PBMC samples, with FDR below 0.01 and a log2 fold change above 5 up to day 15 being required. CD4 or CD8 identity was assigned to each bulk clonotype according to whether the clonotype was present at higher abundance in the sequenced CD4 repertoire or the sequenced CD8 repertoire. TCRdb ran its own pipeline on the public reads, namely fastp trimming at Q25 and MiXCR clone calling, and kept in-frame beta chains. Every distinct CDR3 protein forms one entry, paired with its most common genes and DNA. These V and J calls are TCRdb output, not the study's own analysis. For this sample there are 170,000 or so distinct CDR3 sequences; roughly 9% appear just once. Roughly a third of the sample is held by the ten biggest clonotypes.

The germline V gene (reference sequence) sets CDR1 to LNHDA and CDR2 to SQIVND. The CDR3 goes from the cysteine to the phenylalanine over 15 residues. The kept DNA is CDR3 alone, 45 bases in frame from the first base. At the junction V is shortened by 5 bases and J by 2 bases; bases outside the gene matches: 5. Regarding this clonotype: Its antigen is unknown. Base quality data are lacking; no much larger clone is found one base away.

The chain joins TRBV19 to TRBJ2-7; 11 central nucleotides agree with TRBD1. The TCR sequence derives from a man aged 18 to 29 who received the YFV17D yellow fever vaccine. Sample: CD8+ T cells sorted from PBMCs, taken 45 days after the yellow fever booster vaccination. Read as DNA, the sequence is TGTGCCAGTAGTGCGGGACAGGGGGTGGCCTACGAGCAGTACTTC. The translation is CASSAGQGVAYEQYF. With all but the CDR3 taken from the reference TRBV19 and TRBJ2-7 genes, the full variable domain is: DGGITQSPKYLFRKEGQNVTLSCEQNLNHDAMYWYRQDPGQGLRLIYYSQIVNDFQKGDIAEGYSVSREKKESFPLTVTSAQKNPTAFYLCASSAGQGVAYEQYFGPGTRLTVT.